A single sample is the source of the 31 T cell receptor beta chains below, sequenced in a study of post-analysis software for immune sequencing data. Study results and caveats: With TRBV5-6, TRBV5-1 and TRBV20-1 included, roughly five TRBV segments were more frequent in patients than in controls.

The TCR beta cDNA libraries carried unique molecular identifiers. TCRdb analysed the PCR reads with MiXCR anew, one entry per CDR3 protein. This sample has around 260,000 distinct CDR3 sequences; 30% to 45% occur once, and the top ten carry 4.5% to 5.5%. These receptors' targets are unknown. What was sequenced was blood. These receptors came from a girl aged 10 to 17 with multiple sclerosis.

The CDR3 DNA follows: TGTGCCAGCAGCTTTAGCGGGGGATCTACCTACGAGCAGTACTTC. Encoded protein: CASSFSGGSTYEQYF. This chain links TRBV27 with TRBJ2-7, with 9 bases lining up with TRBD2. Germline CDR1 and CDR2: MNHEY and SMNVEV (reference sequence). J was trimmed by 2 bases and V by 6 bases; bases with no gene match: 8. This CDR3 comprises 15 residues.

CDR3 sequence (DNA): TGTGCCACCGGGGACAGGGAGAACTATGGCTACACCTTC. It is translated as CATGDRENYGYTF. The gene calls are TRBV27 and TRBJ1-2; 9 nucleotides match TRBD1. The germline CDR1 and CDR2 sequences are MNHEY and SMNVEV (reference sequence). With 10 bases clipped from V and 2 bases from J, the junction kept 5 bases outside the gene matches. The CDR3 has 13 residues.

With respect to this clonotype: This sequence may be a read error, since a much larger clone differs from it by one base. This likely comes from a read error, as the CDR3 has no conserved phenylalanine or tryptophan at its end. The chain combines TRBV10-3 with TRBJ1-1; no reliable D call. Per the germline V gene, CDR1 is ENHRY and CDR2 is SYGVKD. This CDR3 contains 13 residues. V lost 7 bases and J lost 3, with 12 bases in between. For the CDR3, the DNA is TGTGCCATCATCTCGGACGAGGACACTGAAGCTTTCTTG. It encodes CAIISDEDTEAFL.

The rearrangement uses TRBV29-1 and TRBJ1-5; D is possibly TRBD1 (5 bases). Per the germline V gene, CDR1 is SQVTM and CDR2 is ANQGSEA. Trimming left V 6 bases short and J 4 bases short, with 10 bases between. This CDR3 region has 12 residues. The CDR3 DNA reads as TGCAGCGTGGCGAGGGGAAATCAGCCCCAGCATTTT. This codes for CSVARGNQPQHF.

Concerning this clonotype itself: This may stem from a read error, because a much larger clone lies one nucleotide away. The chain recombines TRBV4-1 with TRBJ2-1, with 8 bases aligning to TRBD2. After removal of 0 bases from V and 6 bases from J, the junction contained 4 bases not matched to a gene. Germline CDR1 reads MGHRA; CDR2 reads YSYEKL. This CDR3 has 15 amino acids. The CDR3 DNA follows: TGCGCCAGCAGCCAAGATAGCGGGACTTGCAATGAGCAGTTCTTC. Amino acid sequence: CASSQDSGTCNEQFF.

This clonotype was recorded many times. The chain is built from TRBV20-1 and TRBJ2-3, with TRBD1 matching over 8 bases. CDR3 length: 17 amino acids. Losses at the gene ends were 3 bases for V and 3 bases for J; bases not matched to a gene: 14. The germline CDR1 and CDR2 sequences are DFQATT and SNEGSKA (reference sequence). CDR3 bases: TGCAGTGCTAGGGGGGACTTCGAGGACAGGGTAACAGATACGCAGTATTTT. It yields the protein CSARGDFEDRVTDTQYF.

This clonotype appeared many times. The rearrangement links TRBV5-1 to TRBJ2-5; D unresolved. Germline V gives CDR1 SGHRS, CDR2 YFSETQ. With 0 bases removed from V and 2 bases from J, the gap between germline ends came to 11 bases. This CDR3 comprises 15 residues. DNA of the CDR3: TGCGCCAGCAGCTTGGCCGGAAGCACACAAGAGACCCAGTACTTC. This translates into CASSLAGSTQETQYF.

This clonotype was recorded at least ten times. V usage is TRBV6-1 and J usage is TRBJ2-3; D uncertain. The CDR3 covers 17 residues. V lost 6 bases to trimming and J lost 0 bases, with 19 bases between them. Germline CDR1 reads MNHNS; CDR2 reads SASEGT. CDR3 region: CASSRPNGRTSTDTQYF. The CDR3 nucleotides read TGTGCCAGCAGCCGGCCGAACGGCCGAACTAGCACAGATACGCAGTATTTT.

This clonotype has at least ten counts. The genes are TRBV11-2 and TRBJ1-2, with unresolved D. The CDR3 totals 15 residues. Trimming shortened V by 0 bases and J by 1 base, and 9 bases separated the two germline ends. CDR1 SGHAT and CDR2 FQNNGV come from the germline V gene. The CDR3 DNA sequence: TGTGCCAGCAGCTTAGAACCCCGCGGTAACTATGGCTACACCTTC. Translated, it gives CASSLEPRGNYGYTF.

The chain has TRBV5-1 and TRBJ2-5; 13 nucleotides align to TRBD2. Trimming at V came to 7 bases and at J to 3 bases, leaving 3 bases not matched to a gene. The length of the CDR3 is 14 residues. Germline values: CDR1 SGHRS, CDR2 YFSETQ. The CDR3 DNA sequence: TGCGCCAGCCGGACTAGCGGGAGCAAAGAGACCCAGTACTTC. The encoded protein is CASRTSGSKETQYF.

The chain employs TRBV2 and TRBJ2-1; D is ambiguous. The J call may not be correct, given that the DNA end is closer to TRBJ2-7. CDR3 size: 15 residues. The germline V gene has CDR1 SNHLY and CDR2 FYNNEI. CDR3 loop: CASSELQSSYNEQYF. The CDR3, as DNA: TGTGCCAGCAGTGAGCTACAGAGCTCCTACAATGAGCAGTACTTC.

The V call is TRBV20-1, the J call TRBJ2-3; 8 bases are a match to TRBD2. V shed 3 bases, J shed 0 bases, and the junction held 2 bases outside the gene matches. Germline V gene sequence: CDR1 DFQATT, CDR2 SNEGSKA (reference sequence). The CDR3 covers 14 residues. CDR3 amino acids: CSARVAGSTDTQYF. The CDR3 DNA reads TGCAGTGCTAGGGTAGCGGGGAGCACAGATACGCAGTATTTT.

At least ten counts were recorded for this clonotype. The chain combines TRBV9 with TRBJ2-5, with 10 bases identical to TRBD2. The germline V gene encodes CDR1 SGDLS and CDR2 YYNGEE. With 4 bases clipped from V and 2 bases from J, the junction kept 2 bases outside the gene matches. The CDR3 has 14 amino acids. CDR3 residues: CASSQTSGQETQYF. Written as DNA, the CDR3 is TGTGCCAGCAGCCAGACTAGCGGGCAAGAGACCCAGTACTTC.

Only a few counts were recorded for this clonotype. A much larger clone differs by one base, so this may be a read error. This chain joins TRBV28 and TRBJ2-7; D is uncertain. The end of the DNA is better explained by TRBJ2-5, so the J call may be wrong. This CDR3 spans 15 amino acids. Germline CDR1 MDHEN, CDR2 SYDVKM. The CDR3 here is CASSSLLAKRETQYF. CDR3 coding DNA: TGTGCCAGCAGTTCCTTGCTGGCAAAACGAGAGACCCAGTACTTC.

To note about this clonotype: Possible read error: a much larger clone is one base away. The chain links TRBV5-1 to TRBJ2-7; 8 bases are shared with TRBD2. The junction had 5 bases not matched to a gene; V was cut back by 0 bases and J by 6 bases. The CDR3 sequence is 14 residues long. Germline V CDR1 and CDR2: SGHRS, YFSETQ. CDR3 sequence: CASSLEAGAREQYF. Here the CDR3 DNA reads TGCGCCAGCAGCTTGGAAGCGGGAGCTCGCGAGCAGTACTTC.

The gene calls are TRBV29-1 and TRBJ2-3; possible D gene TRBD1, 5 bases. The CDR3 runs 15 residues. The germline gives CDR1 SQVTM, CDR2 ANQGSEA. V was cut by 5 bases and J by 1 base, with 16 bases left in between. CDR3 protein: CSVWGRGPGTDTQYF. In DNA form, the CDR3 reads TGCAGCGTTTGGGGCCGAGGACCCGGCACAGATACGCAGTATTTT.

The V call is TRBV20-1, the J call TRBJ1-5; possibly TRBD1 for D (6 bases). The CDR3 length is 14 residues. V lost 2 bases, J lost 3 bases, and 11 bases lay in between. Germline CDR1 reads DFQATT; CDR2 reads SNEGSKA (reference sequence). The DNA of the CDR3 is TGCAGTGCTAGATCGGACAGATTCAATCAGCCCCAGCATTTT. It is translated as CSARSDRFNQPQHF.

In its sample, this clonotype was seen once. The V gene is TRBV5-1, the J gene TRBJ2-3; tentative D call: TRBD2 (5 bases). The CDR3 extends over 15 amino acids. Germline CDR1 is SGHRS and CDR2 is YFSETQ. V gave up 1 base and J gave up 3 bases, with 12 bases separating them. Written as DNA, the CDR3 is TGCGCCAGCAGCTTGTACCGGGGTCAGACAGATACGCAGTATTTT. Translated: CASSLYRGQTDTQYF.

CDR3 bases: TGTGCCAGCAGCCTAACACCGAACACTGAAGCTTTCTTT. The encoded protein is CASSLTPNTEAFF. The chain carries TRBV7-2 and TRBJ1-1; D is ambiguous. V was trimmed by 5 bases and J by 1 base, leaving 8 bases between them. This CDR3 contains 13 residues. Per germline, CDR1 SGHTA and CDR2 FQGNSA.

The V call is TRBV20-1, the J call TRBJ2-3, with no clear D. Trimming cost V 5 bases and J 6 bases, with 9 bases left between them. The CDR3 consists of 11 residues. From germline, CDR1 is DFQATT and CDR2 SNEGSKA (reference sequence). CDR3 nucleotide sequence: TGCAGTGCTGGAAATCCCGATACGCAGTATTTT. Its translation: CSAGNPDTQYF.

V usage is TRBV7-2 and J usage is TRBJ2-5; the D gene could be TRBD1 or TRBD2 (7 bases each). The CDR3 extends over 17 amino acids. The germline V and J ends were trimmed by 5 bases and 11 bases, with 30 bases remaining between them. CDR1 is SGHTA, CDR2 FQGNSA, per germline. This chain's CDR3 is CASSRFGGQGGFNEQYF. Here the CDR3 DNA reads TGTGCCAGCAGCCGGTTCGGGGGGCAGGGGGGGTTCAATGAGCAGTACTTC.

This clonotype showed up just a few times. This may stem from a read error, because a much larger clone lies one nucleotide away. V and J are TRBV4-2 and TRBJ2-1; no definite D call. Germline V gene lookup returns CDR1 LGHNA and CDR2 YNFKEQ. There are 15 residues in the CDR3. CDR3 bases: TGTGCCAGCAACCAAGAAGGGCAGCGTGGCGATGAGCAGTTCTTC. Protein: CASNQEGQRGDEQFF.

On this clonotype itself: With a much larger clone just one base away, this may be a read error. The J gene is TRBJ2-7, the V gene TRBV28; perhaps TRBD1 as D (6 bases). Germline V gene lookup returns CDR1 MDHEN and CDR2 SYDVKM. V was shortened by 4 bases and J by 7 bases, with 23 bases between the two germline ends. CDR3 size: 16 residues. CDR3 nucleotides: TGTGCCAGCAGTTCCGGCTACCGGACAGTAAGCAGTGAGCAGTACTTC. Protein product: CASSSGYRTVSSEQYF. Looking up the rest from reference TRBV28 and TRBJ2-7 gives the full variable domain: DVKVTQSSRYLVKRTGEKVFLECVQDMDHENMFWYRQDPGLGLRLIYFSYDVKMKEKGDIPEGYSVSREKKERFSLILESASTNQTSMYLCASSSGYRTVSSEQYFGPGTRLTVT.

At least ten counts were recorded for this clonotype. This rearrangement joins TRBV27 to TRBJ1-2; 7 bases fit TRBD1. Per germline, CDR1 MNHEY and CDR2 SMNVEV (reference sequence). The CDR3 covers 14 residues. The V and J ends lost 6 bases and 4 bases, in that order; junction bases with no gene match: 8. In DNA, the CDR3 is TGTGCCAGCAGCCCTACAGGGGCCCCCTATGGCTACACCTTC. Translating it yields CASSPTGAPYGYTF.

In regard to this clonotype: At one end, the junction sequence differs from germline, possibly due to a read error. This chain joins TRBV7-9 and TRBJ2-1; D remains unclear. This CDR3 is 12 amino acids long. Germline CDR1 reads SEHNR; CDR2 reads FQNEAQ (reference sequence). CDR3 sequence: CASSLKVDERFF. CDR3 in DNA: TGTGCCAGCAGCTTAAAGGTCGATGAGCGGTTCTTC.

This clonotype was seen many times. This chain connects TRBV11-2 to TRBJ2-3; TRBD1 or TRBD2 may be the D gene (5 bases each). The V gene lost 6 bases and the J gene lost 4 bases, with 17 bases spanning the gap. Germline V gives CDR1 SGHAT, CDR2 FQNNGV. The length of the CDR3 is 15 residues. The CDR3 region has the DNA TGTGCCAGCAGTCAGAGGGGACCTCCTGCAGATACGCAGTATTTT. It translates to CASSQRGPPADTQYF.

CDR3 sequence reads: CSARTGQSQKTQYF. Here the CDR3 DNA reads TGCAGTGCTAGGACAGGGCAATCCCAGAAGACCCAGTACTTC. This chain joins TRBV20-1 and TRBJ2-7; 7 bases line up with TRBD1. The J call may be incorrect, as the DNA end agrees better with TRBJ2-5. Per germline, CDR1 DFQATT and CDR2 SNEGSKA (reference sequence). This CDR3 is built from 14 residues.

The chain couples TRBV6-2 or TRBV6-3 to TRBJ2-2, with D tentatively TRBD2 (6 bases). Germline CDR1 reads MNHEY; CDR2 reads SVGEGT. The V end lost 2 bases, the J end lost 5 bases, and 9 bases lay between the germline ends. CDR3 length equals 14 residues. The CDR3 DNA reads TGTGCCAGCAGTTACCACCGGGGGACCGGGGAGCTGTTTTTT. It specifies CASSYHRGTGELFF.

This clonotype was seen a handful of times. The CDR3 region is CASRPRDRPYGYTF. The CDR3 nucleotides are TGTGCCAGCAGACCTCGGGACAGACCCTATGGCTACACCTTC. V and J are TRBV28 and TRBJ1-2, with TRBD1 identical over 7 bases. The CDR3 spans 14 residues. The germline V gene has CDR1 MDHEN and CDR2 SYDVKM. The V and J ends lost 6 bases and 4 bases, in that order; junction bases with no gene match: 8.

This chain connects TRBV20-1 to TRBJ1-2; TRBD1 aligns across 12 bases. Germline V gene lookup returns CDR1 DFQATT and CDR2 SNEGSKA (reference sequence). With V trimmed by 7 bases and J by 6 bases, 12 bases remained unmatched. This CDR3 contains 15 residues. The CDR3 protein is CSGGTGGRTRDGYTF. CDR3 DNA: TGCAGTGGGGGGACAGGGGGCCGGACGCGCGATGGCTACACCTTC.

V is TRBV7-2 and J is TRBJ2-3, with D perhaps matching TRBD1 or TRBD2 (6 bases each). The germline V gene encodes CDR1 SGHTA and CDR2 FQGNSA. The length of the CDR3 is 15 residues. The V end lost 7 bases, the J end lost 8 bases, and 22 bases lay between the germline ends. The chain's CDR3 is CASNSPPRGAGTQYF. The CDR3 coding sequence is TGTGCCAGCAACTCCCCACCGAGGGGGGCTGGTACGCAGTATTTT.